The 25 T cell receptor beta chains presented below share a single source sample, sequenced in a study of T cell responses to AZD1222 COVID-19 vaccine. Using immunoSEQ multiplex PCR, the repertoire was profiled, and TCRdb retains in-frame clones only, with some absent. The repertoire includes 90,000 to 130,000 clones, roughly 92% of them detected once, and 2% to 3% sits in the top ten. The sample here was peripheral blood, taken 28 days after the second AZD1222 dose. These TCRs come from an adult who received the AZD1222 COVID-19 vaccine.

V gene TRBV3-1 (or the pseudogene TRBV3-2) combines with J gene TRBJ2-3; D is perhaps TRBD2 (5 bases). CDR3 length: 13 amino acids. The germline V and J ends were trimmed by 4 bases and 3 bases, with 8 bases remaining between them. CDR1 and CDR2 from the germline V gene are LGHDT and YNNKEL (reference sequence). The CDR3 coding sequence is TGTGCCAGCAGCCCGAGAGGGACAGATACGCAGTATTTT. It encodes CASSPRGTDTQYF.

J is TRBJ2-5 and V is TRBV10-3, with a possible D match to TRBD1 (6 bases). The V gene's germline CDR1 is ENHRY and CDR2 SYGVKD. The V end was cut by 5 bases, the J end by 3 bases, with 10 bases between. This CDR3 contains 13 residues. The CDR3 DNA is TGTGCCATCAGTCGGGACACTAAAGAGACCCAGTACTTC. Its translation: CAISRDTKETQYF.

The rearrangement links TRBV6-5 to TRBJ2-7; 9 bases line up with TRBD2. V was pared by 6 bases and J by 3 bases, with 9 bases of the junction left unmatched. Per germline, CDR1 MNHEY and CDR2 SVGAGI. The CDR3 sequence is 15 residues long. CDR3 in amino acids: CASSRPGTSFYEQYF. In DNA form, the CDR3 reads TGTGCCAGCAGCCGACCCGGGACTAGCTTCTACGAGCAGTACTTC.

The rearrangement uses TRBV6-5 and TRBJ2-5; perhaps TRBD2 as D (5 bases). With 6 bases removed from V and 5 bases from J, the gap between germline ends came to 16 bases. Germline V CDR1 and CDR2: MNHEY, SVGAGI. The CDR3 spans 14 residues. CDR3 sequence reads: CASRRTGLWETQYF. DNA for the CDR3: TGTGCCAGCAGGCGGACTGGTCTTTGGGAGACCCAGTACTTC.

The chain employs TRBV6-5 and TRBJ1-1; D perhaps matches TRBD1 (6 bases). This CDR3 has 15 residues. V lost 6 bases and J 0 bases, leaving 14 bases between the germline ends. Germline assignment: CDR1 MNHEY and CDR2 SVGAGI. CDR3 nucleotides: TGTGCCAGCAGGCTACGGGGGGGCTTGAACACTGAAGCTTTCTTT. This encodes CASRLRGGLNTEAFF.

The genes are TRBV14 and TRBJ2-7; D gene uncertain. CDR1 is SGHDN and CDR2 is FVKESK in the germline V gene. V dropped 4 bases and J dropped 4 bases, with 11 bases sitting between them. This CDR3 has 13 amino acids. CDR3 sequence reads: CASSLHSLYEQYF. The CDR3 coding sequence is TGTGCCAGCAGCCTCCACTCTTTATACGAGCAGTACTTC.

The chain recombines TRBV5-1 with TRBJ2-7, with 9 nucleotides matching TRBD2. The CDR3 contains 15 residues. Germline V gives CDR1 SGHRS, CDR2 YFSETQ. V lost 3 bases to trimming and J lost 6 bases; unmatched junction nucleotides: 10. The DNA of the CDR3 is TGCGCCAGCAGCTCGGCGGCGGGGGGGCAAAGCGAGCAGTACTTC. It specifies CASSSAAGGQSEQYF. Supplemented by reference TRBV5-1 and TRBJ2-7, the full variable domain reads KAGVTQTPRYLIKTRGQQVTLSCSPISGHRSVSWYQQTPGQGLQFLFEYFSETQRNKGNFPGRFSGRQFSNSRSEMNVSTLELGDSALYLCASSSAAGGQSEQYFGPGTRLTVT.

V and J are TRBV6-4 and TRBJ2-2; D is ambiguous. The V gene lost 2 bases and the J gene lost 3 bases, with 4 bases spanning the gap. Germline assignment: CDR1 MRHNA and CDR2 SNTAGT. The CDR3 is 13 amino acids. CDR3 sequence (DNA): TGTGCCAGCAGTGACAGGGACACCGGGGAGCTGTTTTTT. Translated, it gives CASSDRDTGELFF.

This chain uses TRBV12-3 or TRBV12-4 with TRBJ2-7; D is uncertain. The germline V and J ends were trimmed by 2 bases and 2 bases, with 7 bases remaining between them. There are 13 residues in the CDR3. CDR3 coding DNA: TGTGCCAGCAGTTTAAACGTCCCCTACGAGCAGTACTTC. This codes for CASSLNVPYEQYF.

In its sample, this clone was seen once. The CDR3 DNA is TGCGCCAGCAGCCAAGATCGAGTCTACACCTACGAGCAGTACTTC. Amino acid sequence: CASSQDRVYTYEQYF. The genes are TRBV4-3 and TRBJ2-7; no definite D call. The CDR3 totals 15 residues. CDR1 is LGHNA, CDR2 YSLEER, per germline. Trimming stripped 0 bases from V and 2 bases from J, with 11 bases between.

The chain carries TRBV2 and TRBJ2-7; 8 bases fit TRBD1. With V trimmed by 6 bases and J by 6 bases, 7 bases remained unmatched. The length of the CDR3 is 13 residues. Germline V lookup: CDR1 SNHLY, CDR2 FYNNEI. The CDR3 DNA is TGTGCCAGCAGCCCGGGACAGGTTCCCGAGCAGTACTTC. It encodes CASSPGQVPEQYF.

This clone occurred once. In nucleotides, the CDR3 is TGTGCCAGCAGCCGCCAGGACACTGAAGCTTTCTTT. This codes for CASSRQDTEAFF. The chain combines TRBV5-6 with TRBJ1-1; D is unclear. CDR3 length equals 12 residues. CDR1 and CDR2 (germline): SGHDT, YYEEEE. V shed 4 bases and J shed 3 bases, with 7 bases lying between them.

The table lists this clone with a few counts. The rearrangement uses TRBV27 and TRBJ2-1; 8 bases are shared with TRBD1. From germline, CDR1 is MNHEY and CDR2 SMNVEV (reference sequence). CDR3 size: 15 residues. The J segment lost 5 bases and the V segment lost 1 base, leaving 4 bases of the junction unmatched. CDR3 amino acids: CASSLYRGENNEQFF. The CDR3 DNA reads TGTGCCAGCAGTTTATACAGGGGGGAAAACAATGAGCAGTTCTTC.

The chain uses TRBV4-1 and TRBJ2-7; 9 bases fit TRBD1. Germline trimming cut 4 bases from V and 1 base from J; bases unmatched to any gene: 5. Germline CDR1 and CDR2: MGHRA and YSYEKL. CDR3 length: 15 amino acids. CDR3 amino acids: CASSRGQGISYEQYF. CDR3 bases: TGCGCCAGCAGCCGCGGACAGGGGATATCCTACGAGCAGTACTTC.

This clone was seen only a few times. The chain carries TRBV2 and TRBJ2-1, with D perhaps given as TRBD1 or TRBD2 (5 bases each). This CDR3 spans 14 amino acids. V lost 3 bases, J lost 8 bases, and 14 bases lay in between. Germline V CDR1 and CDR2: SNHLY, FYNNEI. The CDR3 DNA follows: TGTGCCAGCAGTGACAGGGTCGAGGGTTATGAGCAGTTCTTC. Amino acids: CASSDRVEGYEQFF.

The chain links TRBV7-9 to TRBJ1-1, with 7 positions matching TRBD1. CDR1 and CDR2 from the germline V gene are SEHNR and FQNEAQ (reference sequence). CDR3 length: 15 residues. The junction had 9 bases not matched to a gene; V was cut back by 4 bases and J by 4 bases. The CDR3 DNA sequence: TGTGCCAGCAGCTATGCAGGGGGAGTATTCACTGAAGCTTTCTTT. Translating it yields CASSYAGGVFTEAFF.

The chain has TRBV5-4 and TRBJ2-7; weak D call: TRBD2 (6 bases). V dropped 0 bases and J dropped 5 bases, with 9 bases sitting between them. The CDR3 has 13 residues. Germline-derived CDR1 and CDR2 are SGHNT and YYREEE (reference sequence). CDR3 loop: CASSLESGDEQYF. The CDR3 bases are TGTGCCAGCAGCTTGGAATCGGGGGACGAGCAGTACTTC.

The chain links TRBV30 to TRBJ1-3, with no clear D. V dropped 4 bases and J dropped 4 bases, with 2 bases sitting between them. Germline V gene sequence: CDR1 GTSNPN, CDR2 SVGIG (reference sequence). The CDR3 runs to 10 residues. The CDR3 sequence: CAWIGNTIYF. The DNA for the CDR3 is TGTGCCTGGATCGGAAACACCATATATTTT.

V usage is TRBV2 and J usage is TRBJ2-1, with no clear D. The V end lost 1 base, the J end lost 9 bases, and 10 bases lay between the germline ends. The CDR3 contains 13 residues. The germline V gene encodes CDR1 SNHLY and CDR2 FYNNEI. The CDR3 region is CASSEVRSAEQFF. The CDR3 DNA follows: TGTGCCAGCAGTGAAGTTCGATCGGCTGAGCAGTTCTTC.

This clone was seen just once. V gene TRBV10-3 combines with J gene TRBJ1-1; 9 positions match TRBD1. This CDR3 is built from 14 residues. CDR1 and CDR2 (germline): ENHRY, SYGVKD. J was trimmed by 6 bases and V by 7 bases; bases with no gene match: 9. The CDR3 DNA sequence: TGTGCCATCAATATGGGGGACAGGGCCCCTGAAGCTTTCTTT. Its translation is CAINMGDRAPEAFF.

With regard to this clone: Other DNA sequences in this specimen translate into the identical CDR3. The chain uses TRBV6-1 and TRBJ1-1; D gene uncertain. V lost 3 bases and J lost 1, with 6 bases in between. This CDR3 contains 13 residues. In germline, CDR1 is MNHNS, CDR2 SASEGT. This chain's CDR3 is CASSEGGNTEAFF. The CDR3 DNA reads TGTGCCAGCAGTGAGGGAGGGAACACTGAAGCTTTCTTT.

This chain uses TRBV4-1 with TRBJ2-3; D gene uncertain. This CDR3 comprises 14 residues. Germline V gene lookup returns CDR1 MGHRA and CDR2 YSYEKL. Trimming left V 1 base short and J 0 bases short, with 5 bases between. The CDR3: CASSQGTSTDTQYF. The DNA for the CDR3 is TGCGCCAGCAGCCAAGGTACTAGCACAGATACGCAGTATTTT.

This chain joins TRBV11-2 and TRBJ1-3; D is possibly TRBD1 (5 bases). Trimming removed 6 bases from V and 0 bases from J, with 12 bases in between. Per the germline V gene, CDR1 is SGHAT and CDR2 is FQNNGV. This CDR3 has 15 residues. The CDR3 DNA sequence: TGTGCCAGCAGTCTTAGTGGGGGCTCTGGAAACACCATATATTTT. This sequence encodes CASSLSGGSGNTIYF. Together with reference TRBV11-2 and TRBJ1-3, the CDR3 gives the full variable domain: EAGVAQSPRYKIIEKRQSVAFWCNPISGHATLYWYQQILGQGPKLLIQFQNNGVVDDSQLPKDRFSAERLKGVDSTLKIQPAKLEDSAVYLCASSLSGGSGNTIYFGEGSWLTVV.

This clone is a singleton in its sample. The chain carries TRBV7-2 and TRBJ2-5; D gene unclear. The V gene's germline CDR1 is SGHTA and CDR2 FQGNSA. CDR3 length: 15 residues. Trimming removed 1 base from V and 3 bases from J, with 12 bases in between. This CDR3 reads CASSLVVDVEETQYF. The CDR3 coding sequence is TGTGCCAGCAGCTTAGTGGTGGACGTCGAAGAGACCCAGTACTTC.

This chain connects TRBV10-3 to TRBJ2-2; D call uncertain. CDR1 is ENHRY, CDR2 SYGVKD, per germline. This CDR3 has 11 residues. The V gene lost 6 bases and the J gene lost 3 bases, with 2 bases spanning the gap. The CDR3 region is CAIRDTGELFF. The CDR3 nucleotides read TGTGCCATCAGGGACACCGGGGAGCTGTTTTTT.